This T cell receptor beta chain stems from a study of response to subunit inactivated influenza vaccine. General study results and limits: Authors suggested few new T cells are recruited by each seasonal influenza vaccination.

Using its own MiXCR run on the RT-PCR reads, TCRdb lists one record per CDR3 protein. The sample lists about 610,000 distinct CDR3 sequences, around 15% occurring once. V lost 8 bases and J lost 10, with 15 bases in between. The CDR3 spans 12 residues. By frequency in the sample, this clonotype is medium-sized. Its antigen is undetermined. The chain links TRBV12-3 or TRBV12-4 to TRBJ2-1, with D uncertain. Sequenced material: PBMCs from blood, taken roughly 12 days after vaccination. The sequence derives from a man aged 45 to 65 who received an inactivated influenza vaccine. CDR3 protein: CASGPVAGEQFF. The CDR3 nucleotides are TGTGCCAGCGGGCCCGTCGCTGGGGAGCAGTTCTTC.